These 26 T cell receptor beta chains came from one sample sequenced in a study of control samples from healthy donors and cancer patients. Profiled with immunoSEQ multiplex PCR; TCRdb holds only in-frame clones, not every one. The sample contains over 100,000 clones, about 88% of which appear only once. What was sequenced was blood. The receptors shown here come from a man aged 45-65 years in good health.

This chain uses TRBV19 with TRBJ1-2; D is undetermined. Germline CDR1 and CDR2: LNHDA and SQIVND (reference sequence). This CDR3 has 13 residues. Trimming took 8 bases from V and 8 from J, leaving 18 bases between them. The DNA of the CDR3 is TGTGCCAGTTCGTGGGTTGGGGAGGCCGGCTACACCTTC. It yields the protein CASSWVGEAGYTF.

This clone was counted once. The chain employs TRBV2 and TRBJ1-6, with 7 bases lining up with TRBD1. Per the germline V gene, CDR1 is SNHLY and CDR2 is FYNNEI. With V trimmed by 7 bases and J by 4 bases, 10 bases remained unmatched. The CDR3 is 16 amino acids. CDR3 DNA: TGTGCCAGCACCACAATCTCGGGACAGTATAATTCACCCCTCCACTTT. This gives the protein CASTTISGQYNSPLHF.

This chain joins TRBV2 and TRBJ2-2; D call uncertain. Germline assignment: CDR1 SNHLY and CDR2 FYNNEI. This CDR3 comprises 12 residues. The V gene lost 5 bases and the J gene lost 2 bases, with 3 bases spanning the gap. This CDR3 reads CASSPNTGELFF. The CDR3 DNA sequence: TGTGCCAGCAGTCCTAACACCGGGGAGCTGTTTTTT. Using reference TRBV2 and TRBJ2-2 for the parts outside the CDR3, the full variable domain is EPEVTQTPSHQVTQMGQEVILRCVPISNHLYFYWYRQILGQKVEFLVSFYNNEISEKSEIFDDQFSVERPDGSNFTLKIRSTKLEDSAMYFCASSPNTGELFFGEGSRLTVL.

This clone was seen just once. The chain has TRBV27 and TRBJ1-5, with 8 bases aligning to TRBD1. The CDR3 runs to 14 residues. Per germline, CDR1 MNHEY and CDR2 SMNVEV (reference sequence). The V segment lost 4 bases and the J segment 6 bases; nucleotides outside the gene matches: 5. The CDR3 here is CASSSGGAGQPQHF. The CDR3 nucleotides are TGTGCCAGCAGTTCAGGGGGCGCGGGTCAGCCCCAGCATTTT.

This clone came up a few times. This sequence joins TRBV29-1 and TRBJ2-6; 7 nucleotides line up with TRBD2. Germline CDR1 SQVTM, CDR2 ANQGSEA. V lost 1 base and J lost 0; bases outside the gene matches: 6. The length of the CDR3 is 17 residues. Written as DNA, the CDR3 is TGCAGCGTTGAAGGGGTCGGGGGGATCTCTGGGGCCAACGTCCTGACTTTC. Translation: CSVEGVGGISGANVLTF.

This clone turned up a few times. The chain employs TRBV29-1 and TRBJ2-1, with 9 bases fitting TRBD2. Germline CDR1 reads SQVTM; CDR2 reads ANQGSEA. The CDR3 is 13 residues long. The junction had 11 bases not matched to a gene; V was cut back by 8 bases and J by 9 bases. CDR3 protein: CSLVRRGGGEQFF. In DNA form, the CDR3 reads TGCAGCCTCGTTAGGCGGGGGGGCGGTGAGCAGTTCTTC.

This clone has a handful of counts. The chain couples TRBV5-1 to TRBJ1-1, with D uncertain. This CDR3 has 13 amino acids. Germline lookup yields CDR1 SGHRS and CDR2 YFSETQ. V dropped 4 bases and J dropped 3 bases, with 10 bases sitting between them. The DNA for the CDR3 is TGCGCCAGCAGCATCACCCCGGACACTGAAGCTTTCTTT. As protein: CASSITPDTEAFF.

This chain links TRBV18 with TRBJ2-2; no reliable D call. This CDR3 is built from 15 residues. V shed 6 bases and J shed 0 bases, with 11 bases lying between them. Germline loops: CDR1 KGHSH, CDR2 LQKENI. As DNA, the CDR3 is TGTGCCAGCTCCGAGTTAGGGACGAACACCGGGGAGCTGTTTTTT. This sequence encodes CASSELGTNTGELFF.

The chain is built from TRBV6-5 and TRBJ1-2; D might be TRBD1 (5 bases). V lost 2 bases and J lost 7, with 11 bases in between. The germline V gene encodes CDR1 MNHEY and CDR2 SVGAGI. The CDR3 is 13 residues long. The CDR3 reads CASSYGPGGGYTF. CDR3 nucleotide sequence: TGTGCCAGCAGTTACGGGCCCGGGGGTGGCTACACCTTC.

This sequence joins TRBV11-2 and TRBJ2-4, with D possibly matching TRBD2 (6 bases). V lost 1 base to trimming and J lost 3 bases, with 10 bases between them. Germline V gene sequence: CDR1 SGHAT, CDR2 FQNNGV. This CDR3 spans 15 amino acids. The CDR3 DNA reads TGTGCCAGCAGCTTAGTTTGGGGGGACAAAAACATTCAGTACTTC. Amino acids: CASSLVWGDKNIQYF.

The chain employs TRBV7-2 and TRBJ1-2; D is uncertain. V was cut by 1 base and J by 1 base, with 4 bases left in between. Germline V lookup: CDR1 SGHTA, CDR2 FQGNSA. The CDR3 loop spans 13 amino acids. The CDR3 nucleotides are TGTGCCAGCAGCTTAGACCATAACTATGGCTACACCTTC. Protein product: CASSLDHNYGYTF.

V usage is TRBV11-2 and J usage is TRBJ2-7; 12 nucleotides align to TRBD2. J gave up 3 bases and V 5 bases, and 5 bases lay outside the gene matches. The CDR3 runs to 15 residues. Per germline, CDR1 SGHAT and CDR2 FQNNGV. CDR3 sequence reads: CASSDQTSGGYEQYF. CDR3 DNA sequence: TGTGCCAGCAGCGACCAGACTAGCGGGGGCTACGAGCAGTACTTC.

The CDR3 DNA reads TGTGCCAGCAGCTGGAAAACTAGCGGGGGGCCGTACACCGGGGAGCTGTTTTTT. It codes for CASSWKTSGGPYTGELFF. V gene TRBV11-3 combines with J gene TRBJ2-2; 12 bases are a match to TRBD2. CDR3 length: 18 residues. Losses at the gene ends were 4 bases for V and 3 bases for J; bases not matched to a gene: 9. Looked up from germline, CDR1 is SGHNT and CDR2 is YENEEA.

J is TRBJ2-4 and V is TRBV6-4; TRBD1 or TRBD2 may be the D gene (5 bases each). Per germline, CDR1 MRHNA and CDR2 SNTAGT. The CDR3 consists of 14 residues. V lost 6 bases, J lost 5 bases, and 14 bases lay in between. In DNA, the CDR3 is TGTGCCAGCAGCCCCGGACTGGGACAAAACATTCAGTACTTC. Amino acids: CASSPGLGQNIQYF.

The count of this clone is one. This chain uses TRBV3-1 (or the pseudogene TRBV3-2) with TRBJ2-7, with 9 bases identical to TRBD2. This CDR3 is 14 amino acids long. Germline assignment: CDR1 LGHDT and CDR2 YNNKEL (reference sequence). V lost 4 bases, J lost 3 bases, and 4 bases stayed unmatched. The CDR3 sequence is CASSRKRGVYEQYF. CDR3 DNA: TGTGCCAGCAGCCGCAAGCGGGGGGTCTACGAGCAGTACTTC.

The chain has TRBV18 and TRBJ1-2; D not certain. V gave up 5 bases and J gave up 4 bases, with 14 bases separating them. The CDR3 loop spans 14 amino acids. CDR1 is KGHSH, CDR2 LQKENI, per germline. The CDR3 protein is CASSTPREAYGYTF. The CDR3 DNA sequence: TGTGCCAGCTCAACCCCGAGGGAGGCCTATGGCTACACCTTC.

The chain combines TRBV7-8 with TRBJ2-5; 12 bases fit TRBD2. CDR3 length: 18 residues. The V gene's germline CDR1 is SGHVS and CDR2 FQNEAQ. Germline trimming cut 4 bases from V and 6 bases from J; bases unmatched to any gene: 15. CDR3 coding DNA: TGTGCCAGCAGCTCCCCCCGACTAGCGGGGGCCCCGGGGAAGACCCAGTACTTC. This translates into CASSSPRLAGAPGKTQYF.

This chain links TRBV25-1 with TRBJ2-1, with 8 bases aligning to TRBD2. In germline, CDR1 is MGHDK, CDR2 SYGVNS. V lost 4 bases to trimming and J lost 8 bases; unmatched junction nucleotides: 10. This CDR3 has 15 amino acids. Written as DNA, the CDR3 is TGTGCCAGCAGTGTTCGTTTCGGGGGGGGCGATGAGCAGTTCTTC. Amino acids: CASSVRFGGGDEQFF.

The rearrangement links TRBV5-8 to TRBJ1-2; D remains ambiguous. V lost 4 bases, J lost 2 bases, and 6 bases lay in between. Germline CDR1 reads SGHTS; CDR2 reads YDEGEE. The CDR3 contains 12 residues. CDR3 nucleotide sequence: TGTGCCAGCAGCCACCGGAACTATGGCTACACCTTC. Amino acids: CASSHRNYGYTF.

The chain links TRBV28 to TRBJ2-1, with a weak D call TRBD1 (7 bases). Trimming took 1 base from V and 8 from J, leaving 15 bases between them. The CDR3 totals 15 residues. The germline V gene has CDR1 MDHEN and CDR2 SYDVKM. CDR3 DNA sequence: TGTGCCAGCAGTTTATACAGGGGAGGTGAGGATGAGCAGTTCTTC. It specifies CASSLYRGGEDEQFF.

The rearrangement uses TRBV18 and TRBJ2-1; D not resolved. This CDR3 region has 15 residues. CDR1 and CDR2 from the germline V gene are KGHSH and LQKENI. Trimming took 5 bases from V and 0 from J, leaving 11 bases between them. CDR3 coding DNA: TGTGCCAGCTCATACGGTTTATCCTCCTACAATGAGCAGTTCTTC. This codes for CASSYGLSSYNEQFF.

The V gene is TRBV7-3, the J gene TRBJ1-2; TRBD1 agrees at 8 bases. The CDR3 contains 15 residues. Trimming took 5 bases from V and 4 from J; bases not matched to a gene: 9. Germline V gene data show CDR1 as SGHTA and CDR2 as FQGTGA. The CDR3 is CASSPEAGGPYGYTF. In DNA form, the CDR3 reads TGTGCCAGCAGCCCGGAGGCAGGGGGCCCCTATGGCTACACCTTC.

The CDR3 DNA reads as TGTGCCAGCTCACCTGGGGGGCAAGGATCCTACAATGAGCAGTTCTTC. This encodes CASSPGGQGSYNEQFF. This chain uses TRBV18 with TRBJ2-1; D tentatively reads TRBD1 or TRBD2 (6 bases each). The CDR3 covers 16 residues. V was cut by 3 bases and J by 1 base, with 13 bases left in between. Germline-derived CDR1 and CDR2 are KGHSH and LQKENI.

This clone was found once. The chain couples TRBV30 to TRBJ1-4; TRBD1 agrees at 8 bases. V lost 0 bases, J lost 8 bases, and 5 bases stayed unmatched. CDR3 length equals 14 residues. CDR1 GTSNPN and CDR2 SVGIG come from the germline V gene (reference sequence). CDR3 sequence: CAWSVRGLAEKLFF. The CDR3 region has the DNA TGTGCCTGGAGTGTCAGGGGGCTTGCCGAAAAACTGTTTTTT.

The chain joins TRBV4-1 to TRBJ2-7; no reliable D call. The CDR3 sequence is 15 residues long. Germline loops: CDR1 MGHRA, CDR2 YSYEKL. V lost 0 bases to trimming and J lost 3 bases, with 12 bases between them. This CDR3 reads CASSQDPWQIYEQYF. In nucleotides, the CDR3 is TGCGCCAGCAGCCAAGATCCTTGGCAGATCTACGAGCAGTACTTC.

CDR3 DNA: TGTGCCAGCAGCAAAGATGAGGGGCAGCCCTGGCCCCAGCATTTT. It translates to CASSKDEGQPWPQHF. The V call is TRBV21-1, the J call TRBJ1-5. TRBV21-1 is assigned pseudogene status. The CDR3 extends over 15 amino acids.